The clone carrying this T cell receptor beta chain occurred a few times. Its antigen is as yet unknown. The record originates from a study of blood T cells in healthy people across ages. Study observations and caveats: Because donor CMV status was unknown, expanded clonotype changes were possibly confounded.

Germline CDR1 is KGHSH and CDR2 is LQKENI. The CDR3 is 16 residues long. With V trimmed by 1 base and J by 2 bases, 4 bases remained unmatched. Together with a sample-barcoded 5' primer, a J-beta primer mix was included in a second PCR lasting about 7 to 11 cycles. TCRdb reprocessed the 5' RACE reads via MiXCR and lists one record per CDR3 protein. The sample lists 700,000 or so distinct CDR3 sequences, about 20% occurring once. The clonotype was recovered from a man in his sixties or seventies in good health. This chain uses TRBV18 with TRBJ2-3; the match to TRBD2 covers 9 bases. Input material: blood. The CDR3 is CASSPLAGDLTDTQYF. The CDR3 region has the DNA TGTGCCAGCTCACCACTAGCGGGGGACCTCACAGATACGCAGTATTTT.